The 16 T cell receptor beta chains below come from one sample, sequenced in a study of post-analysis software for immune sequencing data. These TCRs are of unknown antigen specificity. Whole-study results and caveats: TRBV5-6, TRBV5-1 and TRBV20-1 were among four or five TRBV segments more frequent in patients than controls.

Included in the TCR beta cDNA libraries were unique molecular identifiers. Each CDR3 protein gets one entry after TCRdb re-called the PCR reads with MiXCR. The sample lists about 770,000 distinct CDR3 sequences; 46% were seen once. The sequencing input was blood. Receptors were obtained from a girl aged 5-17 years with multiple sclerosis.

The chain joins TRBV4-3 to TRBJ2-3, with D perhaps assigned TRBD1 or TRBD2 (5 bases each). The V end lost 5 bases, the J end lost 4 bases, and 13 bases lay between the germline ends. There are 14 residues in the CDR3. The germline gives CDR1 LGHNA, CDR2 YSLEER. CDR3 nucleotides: TGCGCCAGCAGCTGGGACGACAGTTCAGATACGCAGTATTTT. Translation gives CASSWDDSSDTQYF.

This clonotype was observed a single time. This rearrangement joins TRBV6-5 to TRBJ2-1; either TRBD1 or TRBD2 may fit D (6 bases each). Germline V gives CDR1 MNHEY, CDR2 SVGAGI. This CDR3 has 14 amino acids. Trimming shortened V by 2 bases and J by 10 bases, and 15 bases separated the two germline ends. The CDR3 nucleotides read TGTGCCAGCAGTTACCGGGCAAAAGGGGGGGAGCAGTTCTTC. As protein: CASSYRAKGGEQFF.

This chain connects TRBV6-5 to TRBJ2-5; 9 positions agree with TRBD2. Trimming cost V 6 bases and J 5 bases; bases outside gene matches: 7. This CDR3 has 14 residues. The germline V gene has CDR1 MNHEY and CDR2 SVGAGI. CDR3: CASRLGLARETQYF. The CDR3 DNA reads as TGTGCCAGCAGGCTTGGACTAGCGCGGGAGACCCAGTACTTC.

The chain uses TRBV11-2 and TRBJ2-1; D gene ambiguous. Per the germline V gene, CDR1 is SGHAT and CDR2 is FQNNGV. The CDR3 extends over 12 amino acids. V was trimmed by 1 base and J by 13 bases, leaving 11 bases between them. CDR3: CASSLVTTAQFF. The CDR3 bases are TGTGCCAGCAGCTTAGTGACAACAGCCCAGTTCTTC.

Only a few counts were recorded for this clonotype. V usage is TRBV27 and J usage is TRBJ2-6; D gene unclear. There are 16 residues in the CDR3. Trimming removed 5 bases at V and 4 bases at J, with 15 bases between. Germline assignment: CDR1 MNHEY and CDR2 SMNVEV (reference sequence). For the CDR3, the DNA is TGTGCCAGCAGTGGCTCTATTTGGGCGGGGGCCAACGTCCTGACTTTC. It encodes CASSGSIWAGANVLTF.

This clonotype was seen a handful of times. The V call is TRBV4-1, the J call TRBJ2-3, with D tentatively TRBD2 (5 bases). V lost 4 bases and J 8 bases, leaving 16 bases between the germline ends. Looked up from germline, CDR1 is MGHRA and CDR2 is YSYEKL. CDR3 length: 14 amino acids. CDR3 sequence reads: CASSLNGLSGTQYF. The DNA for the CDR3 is TGCGCCAGCAGCCTTAATGGACTGTCAGGTACGCAGTATTTT.

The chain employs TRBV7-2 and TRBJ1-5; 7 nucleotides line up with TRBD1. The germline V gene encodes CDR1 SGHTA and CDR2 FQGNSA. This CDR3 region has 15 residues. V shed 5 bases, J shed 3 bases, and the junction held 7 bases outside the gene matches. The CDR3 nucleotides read TGTGCCAGCAGCCCCAGGACAGGCCTCAATCAGCCCCAGCATTTT. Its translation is CASSPRTGLNQPQHF.

The CDR3: CASSYGGTTETQYF. DNA of the CDR3: TGTGCCAGCAGTTACGGCGGGACCACAGAGACCCAGTACTTC. J is TRBJ2-5 and V is TRBV6-6; a possible D gene is TRBD2 (6 bases). The CDR3 runs 14 residues. CDR1 is MNHNY, CDR2 SVGAGI, per germline (reference sequence). The V end was cut by 2 bases, the J end by 4 bases, with 11 bases between.

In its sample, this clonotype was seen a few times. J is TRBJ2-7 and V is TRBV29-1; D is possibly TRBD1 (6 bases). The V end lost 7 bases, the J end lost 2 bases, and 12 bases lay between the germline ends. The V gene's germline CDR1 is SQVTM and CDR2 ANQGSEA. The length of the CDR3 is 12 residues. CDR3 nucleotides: TGCAGCGCTACAGGACAGCCCTACGAGCAGTACTTC. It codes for CSATGQPYEQYF.

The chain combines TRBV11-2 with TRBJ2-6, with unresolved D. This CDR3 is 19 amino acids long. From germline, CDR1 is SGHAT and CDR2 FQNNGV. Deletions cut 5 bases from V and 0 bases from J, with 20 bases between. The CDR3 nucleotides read TGTGCCAGCAGCCGAAGTTGGTCTCCGACGAACTCTGGGGCCAACGTCCTGACTTTC. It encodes CASSRSWSPTNSGANVLTF. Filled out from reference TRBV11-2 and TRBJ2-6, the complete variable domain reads EAGVAQSPRYKIIEKRQSVAFWCNPISGHATLYWYQQILGQGPKLLIQFQNNGVVDDSQLPKDRFSAERLKGVDSTLKIQPAKLEDSAVYLCASSRSWSPTNSGANVLTFGAGSRLTVL.

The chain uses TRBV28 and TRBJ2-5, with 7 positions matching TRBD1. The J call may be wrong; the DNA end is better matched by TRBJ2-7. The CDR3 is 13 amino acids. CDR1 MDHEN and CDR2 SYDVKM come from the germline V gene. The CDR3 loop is CASTTQRGHEQYF. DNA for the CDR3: TGTGCCAGCACAACCCAAAGGGGGCACGAGCAGTACTTC.

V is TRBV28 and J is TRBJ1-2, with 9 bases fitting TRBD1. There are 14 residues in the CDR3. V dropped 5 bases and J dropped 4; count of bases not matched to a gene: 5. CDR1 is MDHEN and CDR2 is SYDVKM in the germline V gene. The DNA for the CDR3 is TGTGCCAGCAGTACACAGGGGGCGCGCTATGGCTACACCTTC. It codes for CASSTQGARYGYTF.

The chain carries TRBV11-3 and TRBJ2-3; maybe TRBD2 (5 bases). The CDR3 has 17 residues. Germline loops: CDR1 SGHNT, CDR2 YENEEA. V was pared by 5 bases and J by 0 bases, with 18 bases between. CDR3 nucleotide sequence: TGTGCCAGCAGCCTGGACTGGTCGTACACTAGCACAGATACGCAGTATTTT. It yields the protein CASSLDWSYTSTDTQYF.

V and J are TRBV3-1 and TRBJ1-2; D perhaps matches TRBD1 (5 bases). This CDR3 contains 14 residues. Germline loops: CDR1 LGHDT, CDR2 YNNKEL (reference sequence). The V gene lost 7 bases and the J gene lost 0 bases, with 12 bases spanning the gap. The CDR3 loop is CASTRGGANYGYTF. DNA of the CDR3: TGTGCCAGCACCCGGGGGGGAGCTAACTATGGCTACACCTTC.

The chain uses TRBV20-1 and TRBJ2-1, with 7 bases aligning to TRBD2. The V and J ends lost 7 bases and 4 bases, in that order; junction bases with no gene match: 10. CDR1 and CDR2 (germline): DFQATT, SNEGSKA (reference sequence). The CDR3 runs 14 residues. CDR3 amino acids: CSVRREVGYNEQFF. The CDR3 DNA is TGCAGTGTTCGACGGGAGGTGGGATACAATGAGCAGTTCTTC.

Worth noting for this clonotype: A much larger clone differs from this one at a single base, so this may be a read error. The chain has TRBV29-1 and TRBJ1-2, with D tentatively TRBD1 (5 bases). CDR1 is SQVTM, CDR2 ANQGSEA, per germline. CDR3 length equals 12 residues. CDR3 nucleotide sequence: TGCAGCGGTGAATCAGGGCGAGGTGGCTACACCTTC. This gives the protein CSGESGRGGYTF. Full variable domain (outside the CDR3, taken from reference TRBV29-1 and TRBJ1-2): SAVISQKPSRDICQRGTSLTIQCQVDSQVTMMFWYRQQPGQSLTLIATANQGSEATYESGFVIDKFPISRPNLTFSTLTVSNMSPEDSSIYLCSGESGRGGYTFGSGTRLTVV.